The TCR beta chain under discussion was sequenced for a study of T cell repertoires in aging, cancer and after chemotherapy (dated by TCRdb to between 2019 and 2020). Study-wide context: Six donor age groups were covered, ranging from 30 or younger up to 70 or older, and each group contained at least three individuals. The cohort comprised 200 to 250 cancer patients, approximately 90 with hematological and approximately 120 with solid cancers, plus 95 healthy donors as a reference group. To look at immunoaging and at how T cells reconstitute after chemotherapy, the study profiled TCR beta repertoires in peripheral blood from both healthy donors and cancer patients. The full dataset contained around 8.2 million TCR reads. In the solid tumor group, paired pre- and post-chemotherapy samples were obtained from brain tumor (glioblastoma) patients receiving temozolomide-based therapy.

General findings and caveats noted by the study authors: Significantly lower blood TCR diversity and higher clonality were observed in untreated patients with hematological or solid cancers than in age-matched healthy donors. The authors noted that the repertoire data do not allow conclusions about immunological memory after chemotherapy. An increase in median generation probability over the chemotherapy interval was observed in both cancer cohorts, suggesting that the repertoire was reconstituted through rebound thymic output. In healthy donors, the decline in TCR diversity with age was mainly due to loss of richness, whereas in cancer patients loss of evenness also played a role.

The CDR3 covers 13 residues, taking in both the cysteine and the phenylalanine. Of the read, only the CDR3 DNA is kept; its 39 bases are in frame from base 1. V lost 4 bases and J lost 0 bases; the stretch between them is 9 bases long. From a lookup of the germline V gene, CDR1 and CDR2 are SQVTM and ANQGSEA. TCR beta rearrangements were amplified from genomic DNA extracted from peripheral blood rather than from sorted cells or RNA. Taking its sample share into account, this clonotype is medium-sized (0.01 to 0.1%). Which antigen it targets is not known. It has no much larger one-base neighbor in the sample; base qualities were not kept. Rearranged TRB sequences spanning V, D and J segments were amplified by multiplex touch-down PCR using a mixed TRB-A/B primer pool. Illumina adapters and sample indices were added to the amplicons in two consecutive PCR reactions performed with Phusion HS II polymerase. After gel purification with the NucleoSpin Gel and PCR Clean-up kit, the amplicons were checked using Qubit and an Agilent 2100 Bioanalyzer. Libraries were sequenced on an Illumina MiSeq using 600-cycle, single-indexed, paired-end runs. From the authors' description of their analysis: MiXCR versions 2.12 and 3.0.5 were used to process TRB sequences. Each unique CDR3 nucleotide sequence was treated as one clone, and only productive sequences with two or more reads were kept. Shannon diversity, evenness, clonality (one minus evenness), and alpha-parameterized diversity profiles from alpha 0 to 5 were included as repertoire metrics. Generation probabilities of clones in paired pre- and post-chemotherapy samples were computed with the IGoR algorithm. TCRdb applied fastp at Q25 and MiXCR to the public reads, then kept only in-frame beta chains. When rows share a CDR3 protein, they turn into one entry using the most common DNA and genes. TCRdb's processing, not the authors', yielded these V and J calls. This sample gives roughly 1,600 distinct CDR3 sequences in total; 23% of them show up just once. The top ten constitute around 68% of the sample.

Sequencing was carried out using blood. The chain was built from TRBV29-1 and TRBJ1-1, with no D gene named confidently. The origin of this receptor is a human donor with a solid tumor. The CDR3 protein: CSVVEVLNTEAFF. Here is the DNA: TGCAGCGTTGTTGAGGTTTTGAACACTGAAGCTTTCTTT.